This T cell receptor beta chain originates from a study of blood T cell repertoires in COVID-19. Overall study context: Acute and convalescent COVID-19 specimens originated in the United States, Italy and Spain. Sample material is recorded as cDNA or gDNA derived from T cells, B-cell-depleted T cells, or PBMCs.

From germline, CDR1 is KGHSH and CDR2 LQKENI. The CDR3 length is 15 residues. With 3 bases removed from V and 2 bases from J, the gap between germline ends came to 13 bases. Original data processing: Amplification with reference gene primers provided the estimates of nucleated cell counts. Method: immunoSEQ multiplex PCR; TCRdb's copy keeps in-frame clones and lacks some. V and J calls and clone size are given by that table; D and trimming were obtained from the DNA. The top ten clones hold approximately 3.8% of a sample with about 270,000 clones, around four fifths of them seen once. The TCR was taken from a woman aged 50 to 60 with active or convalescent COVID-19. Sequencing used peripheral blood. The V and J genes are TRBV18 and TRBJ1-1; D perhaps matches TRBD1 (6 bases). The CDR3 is CASSPPTGSNTEAFF. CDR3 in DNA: TGTGCCAGCTCACCCCCGACAGGTAGCAACACTGAAGCTTTCTTT.